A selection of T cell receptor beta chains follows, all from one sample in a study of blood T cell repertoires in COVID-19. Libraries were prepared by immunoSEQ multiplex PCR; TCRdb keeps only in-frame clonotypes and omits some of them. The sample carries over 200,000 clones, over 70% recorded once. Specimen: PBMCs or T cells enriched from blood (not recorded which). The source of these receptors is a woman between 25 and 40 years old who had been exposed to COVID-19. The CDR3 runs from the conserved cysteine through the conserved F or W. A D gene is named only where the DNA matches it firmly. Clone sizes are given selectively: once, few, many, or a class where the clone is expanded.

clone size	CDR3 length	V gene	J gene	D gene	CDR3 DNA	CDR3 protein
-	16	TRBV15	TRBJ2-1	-	TGTGCCACCAGCAGTGGGGTTAGAGGGCCCTACAATGAGCAGTTCTTC	CATSSGVRGPYNEQFF
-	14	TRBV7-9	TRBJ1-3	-	TGTGCCAGCAGCCTTACGCAGTCTGGAAACACCATATATTTT	CASSLTQSGNTIYF
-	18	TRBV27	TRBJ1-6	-	TGTGCCAGCAGTTTATGGTGGGGCTTTAGCTCCTATAATTCACCCCTCCACTTT	CASSLWWGFSSYNSPLHF
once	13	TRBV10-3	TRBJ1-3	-	TGTGCCATCACAGGGTCTTCTGGAAACACCATATATTTT	CAITGSSGNTIYF
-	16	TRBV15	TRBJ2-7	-	TGTGCCACCAGCAGAGAGAAGGCAGGGGAGCCCTACGAGCAGTACTTC	CATSREKAGEPYEQYF
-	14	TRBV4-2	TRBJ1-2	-	TGTGCCAGCAGCCAGGCCCAAATCTCCTATGGCTACACCTTC	CASSQAQISYGYTF
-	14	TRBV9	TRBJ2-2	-	TGTGCCAGCAGCGAGCTTACGAACACCGGGGAGCTGTTTTTT	CASSELTNTGELFF
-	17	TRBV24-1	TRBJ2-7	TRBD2	TGTGCCACCAGTGAAACGAGCGGTCTAGCGGGAGACCACGAGCAGTACTTC	CATSETSGLAGDHEQYF
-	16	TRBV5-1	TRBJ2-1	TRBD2	TGCGCCAGCAGCTGGACTAGCGGGAGTCAGGGCAATGAGCAGTTCTTC	CASSWTSGSQGNEQFF
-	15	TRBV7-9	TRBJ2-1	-	TGTGCCAGCAGTCTGACTTCTTCCATATACAATGAGCAGTTCTTC	CASSLTSSIYNEQFF
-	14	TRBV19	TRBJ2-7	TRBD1	TGTGCCAGTAGTAAGGGACAGGGGGCGCGAGAGCAGTACTTC	CASSKGQGAREQYF